This passage covers 15 T cell receptor beta chains from one sample sequenced in a study of regulatory T cells in long-lasting Graves disease. Relying on iRepertoire HTBI primers and Arm-PCR of CDR3 regions, the team built TCR beta libraries. TCRdb itself ran the multiplex PCR reads through MiXCR, one entry per CDR3 protein. The sample holds about 460,000 distinct CDR3 sequences, roughly 23% seen once. Time point denoted: persistent/refractory GD, antithyroid drugs over 5 years with positive TRAb. TCR sequences were obtained from RNA taken from PBMCs. This specimen consisted of peripheral blood mononuclear cells (PBMCs), obtained when the disease was refractory, from a patient treated with antithyroid drugs. Receptors were obtained from a female donor with Graves disease.

This clonotype was detected ten times or more. The CDR3 DNA reads TGTGCCAGCAGCTCCAGACCCACGAGGGACGGAACTAATGAAAAACTGTTTTTT. Translated, it gives CASSSRPTRDGTNEKLFF. J is TRBJ1-4 and V is TRBV4-2; TRBD1 is a possible D gene (5 bases). Trimming removed 5 bases at V and 1 base at J, with 20 bases between. The CDR3 has 18 residues. CDR1 and CDR2 (germline): LGHNA, YNFKEQ.

This clonotype was picked up a small number of times. The chain carries TRBV12-3 or TRBV12-4 and TRBJ1-5; 8 positions agree with TRBD1. The CDR3 contains 11 residues. The CDR3 DNA is TGTGATGACAGGGGAGGTCAGCCCCAGCATTTT. Translated: CDDRGGQPQHF.

The chain is built from TRBV7-6 and TRBJ2-7; weak D call: TRBD2 (6 bases). Trimming removed 6 bases from V and 6 bases from J, with 15 bases in between. CDR3 length: 13 residues. Germline V gene lookup returns CDR1 SGHVS and CDR2 FNYEAQ. The CDR3: CASSSRVGGEQYF. The CDR3 DNA is TGTGCCAGCAGTTCCCGCGTGGGAGGCGAGCAGTACTTC.

V gene TRBV6-1 combines with J gene TRBJ1-5; 8 positions match TRBD1. The CDR3 contains 16 residues. Per germline, CDR1 MNHNS and CDR2 SASEGT. V lost 3 bases to trimming and J lost 7 bases; unmatched junction nucleotides: 11. The CDR3 bases are TGTGCCAGCAGTGACCACTACCCAGGGGGCGGCCAGCCCCAGCATTTT. It yields the protein CASSDHYPGGGQPQHF.

This clonotype occurred many times. The chain combines TRBV28 with TRBJ2-7; weak D call: TRBD1 (5 bases). Germline V gene lookup returns CDR1 MDHEN and CDR2 SYDVKM. The CDR3 sequence is 15 residues long. The germline V and J ends were trimmed by 4 bases and 4 bases, with 17 bases remaining between them. CDR3 region: CASSSAGYVGYEQYF. The CDR3 nucleotides read TGTGCCAGCAGTTCCGCAGGGTATGTGGGGTACGAGCAGTACTTC.

This clonotype was seen repeatedly, ten times or more. The chain has TRBV7-2 and TRBJ2-5; 7 bases map to TRBD1. Germline lookup yields CDR1 SGHTA and CDR2 FQGNSA. CDR3 size: 13 residues. Trimming removed 6 bases from V and 2 bases from J; junction bases left unmatched: 3. CDR3 sequence reads: CASRGQPQETQYF. Written as DNA, the CDR3 is TGTGCCAGCAGGGGACAGCCGCAAGAGACCCAGTACTTC.

The rearrangement uses TRBV11-2 and TRBJ2-7; D gene unclear. The CDR3 consists of 16 residues. V lost 5 bases and J 0 bases, leaving 17 bases between the germline ends. CDR1 and CDR2 (germline): SGHAT, FQNNGV. CDR3 sequence reads: CASSKTTSLTSYEQYF. CDR3 nucleotide sequence: TGTGCCAGCAGCAAAACGACATCCCTAACCTCCTACGAGCAGTACTTC.

This rearrangement joins TRBV4-1 to TRBJ2-7, with D tentatively TRBD1 (5 bases). In germline, CDR1 is MGHRA, CDR2 YSYEKL. The CDR3 has 16 residues. Trimming took off 0 bases at V and 0 bases at J, with 12 bases between the two ends. This CDR3 is CASSQEWQGHSYEQYF. The CDR3 DNA follows: TGCGCCAGCAGCCAAGAATGGCAGGGTCACTCCTACGAGCAGTACTTC.

A single count supports this clonotype. One end of the junction varies from germline; a read error may be responsible. The chain uses TRBV13 and TRBJ1-1, with TRBD1 as a possible D gene (6 bases). The CDR3 spans 15 residues. Germline V CDR1 and CDR2: PRHDT, FYEKMQ (reference sequence). The CDR3 region is CASGLGGGGWTEAFF. The CDR3 DNA follows: TGTGCCAGCGGCTTAGGGGGGGGGGGCTGGACTGAAGCTTTCTTT.

The V call is TRBV20-1, the J call TRBJ2-6, with D possibly TRBD1 on 6 matching bases. The V gene's germline CDR1 is DFQATT and CDR2 SNEGSKA (reference sequence). The CDR3 totals 16 residues. V was shortened by 3 bases and J by 1 base, with 13 bases between the two germline ends. The CDR3 DNA reads TGCAGTGCTAGCAAATCAGGGGAATCTGGGGCCAACGTCCTGACTTTC. This encodes CSASKSGESGANVLTF.

This clonotype came up many times. The chain recombines TRBV12-3 or TRBV12-4 with TRBJ1-1, with D unclear. Between the trimmed V and J ends, which lost 3 bases and 1 base, there was a span of 6 bases. The CDR3 length is 13 residues. The chain's CDR3 is CASSLKRNTEAFF. The CDR3 DNA sequence: TGTGCCAGCAGTTTGAAAAGGAACACTGAAGCTTTCTTT.

The chain links TRBV2 to TRBJ2-3; D gene unclear. CDR1 is SNHLY, CDR2 FYNNEI, per germline. The CDR3 is 13 residues long. Trimming shortened V by 8 bases and J by 2 bases, and 11 bases separated the two germline ends. This CDR3 is CASGKRPTDTQYF. The CDR3 region has the DNA TGTGCCAGCGGGAAGCGACCCACAGATACGCAGTATTTT.

The chain has TRBV11-3 and TRBJ2-1, with no clear D. Germline CDR1 and CDR2: SGHNT and YENEEA. The CDR3 consists of 13 residues. V was cut by 2 bases and J by 5 bases, with 7 bases left in between. The CDR3 sequence: CASSLSANNEQFF. The CDR3 coding sequence is TGTGCCAGCAGCTTATCGGCGAACAATGAGCAGTTCTTC.

This clonotype was seen a handful of times. The V call is TRBV5-8, the J call TRBJ1-1; no clear D. Germline-derived CDR1 and CDR2 are SGHTS and YDEGEE. The CDR3 length is 12 residues. The germline V and J ends were trimmed by 1 base and 10 bases, with 11 bases remaining between them. The CDR3 reads CASSLTAPGAFF. The CDR3, as DNA: TGTGCCAGCAGCTTGACGGCCCCCGGAGCTTTCTTT.

The rearrangement uses TRBV9 and TRBJ1-1; D is ambiguous. The germline V gene has CDR1 SGDLS and CDR2 YYNGEE. The CDR3 length is 13 residues. V was pared by 2 bases and J by 2 bases, with 7 bases between. CDR3 loop: CASSVLSNTEAFF. For the CDR3, the DNA is TGTGCCAGCAGCGTTCTCTCCAACACTGAAGCTTTCTTT.